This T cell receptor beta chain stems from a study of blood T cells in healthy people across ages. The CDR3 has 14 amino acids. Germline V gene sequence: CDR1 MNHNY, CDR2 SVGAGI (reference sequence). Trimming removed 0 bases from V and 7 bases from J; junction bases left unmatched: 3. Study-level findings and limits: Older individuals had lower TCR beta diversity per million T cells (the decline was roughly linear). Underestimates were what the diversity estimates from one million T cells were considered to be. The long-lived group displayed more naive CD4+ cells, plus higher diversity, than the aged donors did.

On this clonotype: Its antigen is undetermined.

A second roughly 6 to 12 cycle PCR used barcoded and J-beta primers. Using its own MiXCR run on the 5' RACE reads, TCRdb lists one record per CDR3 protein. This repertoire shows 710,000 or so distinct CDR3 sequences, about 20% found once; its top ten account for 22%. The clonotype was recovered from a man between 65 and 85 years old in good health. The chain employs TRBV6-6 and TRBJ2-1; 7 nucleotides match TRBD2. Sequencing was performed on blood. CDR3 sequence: CASSYSGTMNEQFF. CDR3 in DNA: TGTGCCAGCAGTTACTCGGGGACTATGAATGAGCAGTTCTTC.